This is a list of T cell receptor beta chains from one sample in a study of post-analysis software for immune sequencing data. TCRdb independently ran MiXCR on the PCR reads; one entry per CDR3 protein. The sample shows about 800,000 distinct CDR3 sequences, about 27% of them seen only once. Sequenced sample: blood. The receptors originated from a girl aged 5-17 years with multiple sclerosis. The CDR3 runs from the conserved cysteine through the conserved F or W. D genes are given only for firm matches. Clone size is given for some rows only: seen once, a few or many times, or a class if the clone is expanded.

>TRBV7-9|TRBD1|TRBJ1-2|.
TGTGCCAGCAGCTTAGTTGGGACAGGGGGCTCCTATGGCTACACCTTC
CASSLVGTGGSYGYTF
>TRBV3-1|.|TRBJ1-1|.
TGTGCCAGCAGCCAAAATTCGGGGGTTGGAGCTTTCTTT
CASSQNSGVGAFF
>TRBV7-9|TRBD2|TRBJ2-1|.
TGTGCCAGCAGCCCCCAGGCGGGGGGGCGTCACAATGAGCAGTTCTTC
CASSPQAGGRHNEQFF
>TRBV11-2|TRBD1|TRBJ2-1|.
TGTGCCAGCAGCCACCGACAGGGGAGGAATGAGCAGTTCTTC
CASSHRQGRNEQFF
>TRBV27|TRBD2|TRBJ2-1|few
TGTGCCAGCAGTGCCCTAGCGGGAGTTGGAAATGAGCAGTTCTTC
CASSALAGVGNEQFF
>TRBV29-1|TRBD1|TRBJ1-2|many
TGCAGCGTAGTCGGACAGGGCTATGGCTACACCTTC
CSVVGQGYGYTF
>TRBV4-3|TRBD2|TRBJ2-1|many
TGCGCCAGCAGCCAACACCACGCGGCGGGGGGGACGTTGTATGATGAGCAGTTCTTC
CASSQHHAAGGTLYDEQFF
>TRBV7-2|TRBD2|TRBJ2-5|many
TGTGCCAGCATGAGCGGGGGTGAGACCCAGTACTTC
CASMSGGETQYF
>TRBV3-1|.|TRBJ2-1|few
TGTGCCAGCAGAGGGGGGACCCCTCTGGATGAGCAGTTCTTC
CASRGGTPLDEQFF
>TRBV7-2|.|TRBJ2-7|many
TGTGCCAGCAGCGGACGAAGGAGTCGGGCCTACGAGCAGTACTTC
CASSGRRSRAYEQYF
>TRBV6-5|.|TRBJ2-4|few
TGTGCCAGCAGTTATGTTGAAAGAGTGGGACGGATCAAAAACATTCAGTACTTC
CASSYVERVGRIKNIQYF
>TRBV6-1|.|TRBJ1-5|.
TGTGCCAGCAGTGAAGTAAGGAGGGGGCAGCCCCAGCATTTT
CASSEVRRGQPQHF
>TRBV3-1|TRBD1|TRBJ1-2|.
TGTGCCAGCAGCCTCGTGGACAGGGCTAACTATGGCTACACCTTC
CASSLVDRANYGYTF
>TRBV10-2|TRBD2|TRBJ2-1|.
TGCGCCAGCAGTGAGTTAAAGACTAGCGGGATTATCTACAATGAGCAGTTCTTC
CASSELKTSGIIYNEQFF
>TRBV29-1|.|TRBJ1-1|.
TGCAGCGCGGGGGAAGGTGACACTGAAGCTTTCTTT
CSAGEGDTEAFF
>TRBV6-2/TRBV6-3|.|TRBJ1-1|.
TGTGCCAGCAGTTACTCCGGGACAATGAACACTGAAGCTTTCTTT
CASSYSGTMNTEAFF
>TRBV5-1|TRBD1|TRBJ2-5|few
TGCGCCAGCAGCCAAGACAGGGGTTGGGAGCAGTACTTC
CASSQDRGWEQYF
>TRBV29-1|.|TRBJ2-1|few
TGCAGCGTTGAAGGGACAACGTCAGGCAATGAGCAGTTCTTC
CSVEGTTSGNEQFF
>TRBV4-2|TRBD1|TRBJ1-2|many
TGTGCCAGCAGCCAAGGACAGGGGGAATATGGCTACACCTTC
CASSQGQGEYGYTF
>TRBV10-3|TRBD2|TRBJ2-7|.
TGTGCCATCAGTGAGTCGAGCGGGGCACCCTACGAGCAGTACTTC
CAISESSGAPYEQYF
>TRBV15|.|TRBJ2-3|.
TGTGCCACCAGCAGGGACTGGGCCGCGGCAGATACGCAGTATTTT
CATSRDWAAADTQYF
>TRBV6-2/TRBV6-3|.|TRBJ2-7|few
TGTGCCAGCAGCCGGGCGACGGTCTCCTACGAGCAGTACTTC
CASSRATVSYEQYF
>TRBV20-1|.|TRBJ2-7|.
TGCAGTGCTAGAGATCGGCCCGCTCCCTGGGGGCAGTACTTC
CSARDRPAPWGQYF
>TRBV20-1|.|TRBJ1-2|few
TGCAGTGCTACCATGCCTAACTATGGCTACACCTTC
CSATMPNYGYTF
>TRBV9|.|TRBJ2-1|many
TGTGCCAGCAGCGTAGGCGCTGGTCAGCAGTTCTTC
CASSVGAGQQFF
>TRBV9|.|TRBJ2-3|once
TGTGCCCGCAGCCCCCGGGGGCGGGGCACAGATACGCAGTATTTT
CARSPRGRGTDTQYF
>TRBV10-3|TRBD1|TRBJ1-2|.
TGTGCCGCCAACGGACAGGGGGCTTATGGCTACACCTTC
CAANGQGAYGYTF
>TRBV27|TRBD1|TRBJ1-2|.
TGTGCCAGCAGTCCCGGGGGACAGGGGGCGGTTAATGGCTACACCTTC
CASSPGGQGAVNGYTF